One and the same sample provided the 28 T cell receptor beta chains below, sequenced in a study of blood T cell repertoires in COVID-19. Profiling relied on immunoSEQ multiplex PCR, and the TCRdb table lists in-frame clones only, not all of them. The sample yields around 36,000 clones, almost 85% seen once. The material sequenced was peripheral blood. The receptors originated from a man aged 80 or over with active or convalescent COVID-19.

The V call is TRBV3-1 (or the pseudogene TRBV3-2), the J call TRBJ2-4, with TRBD2 matching 11 bases. The CDR3 is 13 residues long. Germline lookup yields CDR1 LGHDT and CDR2 YNNKEL (reference sequence). Germline trimming cut 3 bases from V and 12 bases from J; bases unmatched to any gene: 4. CDR3 nucleotides: TGTGCCAGCAGCCAGGGAGGGACTAGCGGTCAGTACTTC. Encoded protein: CASSQGGTSGQYF.

This clone was counted only a few times. The V call is TRBV7-9, the J call TRBJ2-4, with D possibly TRBD2 on 6 matching bases. Germline CDR1 is SEHNR and CDR2 is FQNEAQ (reference sequence). CDR3 size: 15 residues. V dropped 0 bases and J dropped 3 bases, with 9 bases sitting between them. CDR3 protein: CASSLAAEGKNIQYF. The CDR3 coding sequence is TGTGCCAGCAGCTTAGCGGCGGAGGGCAAAAACATTCAGTACTTC.

The chain couples TRBV11-2 to TRBJ1-3; D perhaps matches TRBD1 (6 bases). V shed 0 bases and J shed 4 bases, with 16 bases lying between them. CDR1 and CDR2 (germline): SGHAT, FQNNGV. The CDR3 runs 17 residues. CDR3 coding DNA: TGTGCCAGCAGCTTAGACGCGGGGGGCGCCTTCGGAAACACCATATATTTT. The encoded protein is CASSLDAGGAFGNTIYF.

The gene calls are TRBV7-8 and TRBJ2-3; 9 positions agree with TRBD2. V was clipped by 5 bases and J by 3 bases; unmatched bases: 6. Germline V gives CDR1 SGHVS, CDR2 FQNEAQ. The CDR3 is 15 amino acids. CDR3 amino acids: CASSAGLAVTDTQYF. The CDR3 region has the DNA TGTGCCAGCAGCGCGGGACTAGCCGTGACAGATACGCAGTATTTT.

The sample holds one count of this clone. The chain links TRBV6-5 to TRBJ1-5, with D tentatively TRBD1 (5 bases). Germline assignment: CDR1 MNHEY and CDR2 SVGAGI. This CDR3 has 15 amino acids. Trimming shortened V by 0 bases and J by 7 bases, and 13 bases separated the two germline ends. The CDR3 bases are TGTGCCAGCAGTTACTCGAGTAAGGGGCTCCAGCCCCAGCATTTT. It is translated as CASSYSSKGLQPQHF.

This sequence joins TRBV7-9 and TRBJ2-2; D unresolved. The germline CDR1 and CDR2 sequences are SEHNR and FQNEAQ (reference sequence). The ends were cut back, 4 bases at V and 7 bases at J, with 10 bases in the middle. The CDR3 loop spans 13 amino acids. CDR3: CASSSQRDGELFF. The CDR3 nucleotides are TGTGCCAGCAGCTCACAGAGAGACGGGGAGCTGTTTTTT.

The V call is TRBV28, the J call TRBJ1-2; 8 nucleotides agree with TRBD1. V lost 11 bases to trimming and J lost 3 bases; unmatched junction nucleotides: 5. CDR1 is MDHEN and CDR2 is SYDVKM in the germline V gene. CDR3 length: 12 amino acids. CDR3: CAATDRDYGYTF. As DNA, the CDR3 is TGTGCCGCCACGGACAGGGACTATGGCTACACCTTC.

The rearrangement joins TRBV4-2 to TRBJ2-1, with D possibly matching TRBD2 (6 bases). CDR1 and CDR2 from the germline V gene are LGHNA and YNFKEQ. The CDR3 runs 18 residues. V was pared by 0 bases and J by 2 bases, with 17 bases between. CDR3 coding DNA: TGTGCCAGCAGCCAAGAGATAGGGCTAGCGATAACCTACAATGAGCAGTTCTTC. Residues: CASSQEIGLAITYNEQFF.

The rearrangement joins TRBV28 to TRBJ2-7; 7 positions agree with TRBD1. CDR1 and CDR2 from the germline V gene are MDHEN and SYDVKM. This CDR3 comprises 12 residues. J was trimmed by 2 bases and V by 7 bases; bases with no gene match: 2. The CDR3 DNA follows: TGTGCCAGCACCGGACAGGCCTACGAGCAGTACTTC. This gives the protein CASTGQAYEQYF.

This clone was seen ten or more times. The chain is built from TRBV24-1 and TRBJ2-7; 9 bases align to TRBD2. This CDR3 has 14 amino acids. V lost 5 bases to trimming and J lost 3 bases; unmatched junction nucleotides: 4. The germline gives CDR1 KGHDR, CDR2 SFDVKD. CDR3 bases: TGTGCCACCAGTGCGGCGGGAGGGAACTACGAGCAGTACTTC. Protein product: CATSAAGGNYEQYF.

The chain joins TRBV10-2 to TRBJ2-1; 10 nucleotides align to TRBD2. Germline lookup yields CDR1 WSHSY and CDR2 SAAADI. With 8 bases clipped from V and 9 bases from J, the junction kept 10 bases outside the gene matches. There are 14 residues in the CDR3. The CDR3 reads CASGGSGRLGEQFF. CDR3 nucleotides: TGCGCCAGCGGGGGTAGCGGGAGGTTAGGTGAGCAGTTCTTC.

This chain uses TRBV18 with TRBJ2-7, with 7 bases matching TRBD1. CDR3 length: 15 amino acids. The germline CDR1 and CDR2 sequences are KGHSH and LQKENI. V shed 2 bases, J shed 1 base, and the junction held 5 bases outside the gene matches. CDR3: CASSPTGAPSYEQYF. CDR3 DNA: TGTGCCAGCTCACCAACAGGGGCCCCATCCTACGAGCAGTACTTC.

The rearrangement joins TRBV7-2 to TRBJ1-2; TRBD1 matches 10 bases. CDR3 length: 16 residues. Germline CDR1 is SGHTA and CDR2 is FQGNSA. J was trimmed by 8 bases and V by 0 bases; bases with no gene match: 9. The CDR3, as DNA: TGTGCCAGCAGCTTAGCGGGTTGGGACAGGGGAGACGGCTACACCTTC. Translated: CASSLAGWDRGDGYTF.

V is TRBV19 and J is TRBJ2-5; D possibly corresponds to TRBD1 (7 bases). This CDR3 is built from 15 residues. Germline V gene data show CDR1 as LNHDA and CDR2 as SQIVND (reference sequence). V dropped 3 bases and J dropped 5 bases, with 16 bases sitting between them. CDR3 in amino acids: CASSMDQTGRETQYF. DNA of the CDR3: TGTGCCAGTAGTATGGACCAGACAGGGAGGGAGACCCAGTACTTC.

This clone was observed a handful of times. The J gene is TRBJ2-7, the V gene TRBV10-3; 7 nucleotides agree with TRBD2. The CDR3 runs 16 residues. The germline gives CDR1 ENHRY, CDR2 SYGVKD. V lost 2 bases and J lost 7; bases outside the gene matches: 14. The chain's CDR3 is CAISEAGTTGKWEQYF. CDR3 coding DNA: TGTGCCATCAGTGAGGCCGGGACTACGGGGAAGTGGGAGCAGTACTTC.

Of note for this clone: The sample carries other DNA sequences with the same CDR3. The V and J genes are TRBV4-1 and TRBJ2-7; TRBD1 agrees at 11 bases. Trimming cost V 4 bases and J 2 bases; bases outside gene matches: 4. The CDR3 consists of 15 residues. In germline, CDR1 is MGHRA, CDR2 YSYEKL. CDR3 bases: TGCGCCAGCAGCCTCGGGACAGGGGGAGCCTACGAGCAGTACTTC. Amino acids: CASSLGTGGAYEQYF.

J is TRBJ2-5 and V is TRBV27; D might be TRBD1 (6 bases). CDR1 MNHEY and CDR2 SMNVEV come from the germline V gene (reference sequence). CDR3 length: 20 residues. Trimming pared 5 bases from V and 5 bases from J, leaving 33 bases between. CDR3 amino acids: CASSLRPLPDSLRWLETQYF. The DNA of the CDR3 is TGTGCCAGCAGTCTCCGGCCACTACCGGACAGTTTGAGGTGGTTGGAGACCCAGTACTTC.

The genes are TRBV29-1 and TRBJ2-7, with D possibly matching TRBD2 (7 bases). Deletions cut 7 bases from V and 5 bases from J, with 18 bases between. Germline values: CDR1 SQVTM, CDR2 ANQGSEA. The CDR3 totals 13 residues. This CDR3 is CSASGRGGHEQYF. CDR3 DNA sequence: TGCAGCGCAAGCGGAAGGGGGGGTCACGAGCAGTACTTC.

The V and J genes are TRBV6-5 and TRBJ2-5; 13 positions agree with TRBD2. This CDR3 is 15 amino acids long. The V gene end was trimmed by 6 bases and the J gene end by 4 bases; junction bases not matched to a gene: 5. Germline-derived CDR1 and CDR2 are MNHEY and SVGAGI. In DNA, the CDR3 is TGTGCCAGCAGCCCACTAGCGGGAGGGAGAGAGACCCAGTACTTC. Translation: CASSPLAGGRETQYF.

This chain joins TRBV6-2 or TRBV6-3 and TRBJ1-2; no reliable D call. The CDR3 extends over 14 amino acids. Germline V CDR1 and CDR2: MNHEY, SVGEGT. Trimming took 0 bases from V and 2 from J, leaving 7 bases between them. The CDR3 sequence: CASSYSTSNYGYTF. CDR3 sequence (DNA): TGTGCCAGCAGTTACTCGACATCCAACTATGGCTACACCTTC.

V is TRBV7-3 and J is TRBJ2-1; 11 bases match TRBD1. The CDR3 loop spans 15 amino acids. V was pared by 3 bases and J by 7 bases, with 5 bases of the junction left unmatched. The germline gives CDR1 SGHTA, CDR2 FQGTGA. This CDR3 reads CASSFGQGAMNEQFF. Here the CDR3 DNA reads TGTGCCAGCAGCTTCGGACAGGGGGCTATGAATGAGCAGTTCTTC. Based on the CDR3 plus reference TRBV7-3 and TRBJ2-1, the full variable domain is GAGVSQTPSNKVTEKGKYVELRCDPISGHTALYWYRQSLGQGPEFLIYFQGTGAADDSGLPNDRFFAVRPEGSVSTLKIQRTERGDSAVYLCASSFGQGAMNEQFFGPGTRLTVL.

The chain has TRBV7-8 and TRBJ2-5; 7 nucleotides line up with TRBD2. The CDR3 length is 14 residues. V lost 3 bases, J lost 9 bases, and 10 bases stayed unmatched. The germline CDR1 and CDR2 sequences are SGHVS and FQNEAQ. CDR3 coding DNA: TGTGCCAGCAGCTTTAGTGGACGCCGGGGGGCCCAGTACTTC. Translating it yields CASSFSGRRGAQYF.

The chain has TRBV7-6 and TRBJ1-1; perhaps TRBD1 as D (5 bases). Trimming stripped 2 bases from V and 5 bases from J, with 15 bases between. The CDR3 is made up of 15 amino acids. Per the germline V gene, CDR1 is SGHVS and CDR2 is FNYEAQ. The CDR3 loop reads CASSLFGGEGTEAFF. CDR3 nucleotides: TGTGCCAGCAGCTTATTTGGGGGGGAGGGGACTGAAGCTTTCTTT.

This sequence joins TRBV7-9 and TRBJ2-2; 13 nucleotides agree with TRBD2. Germline CDR1 SEHNR, CDR2 FQNEAQ (reference sequence). CDR3 length: 18 residues. Trimming cost V 5 bases and J 1 base; bases outside gene matches: 7. This chain's CDR3 is CASSGLAGDLLNTGELFF. The DNA for the CDR3 is TGTGCCAGCAGCGGACTAGCGGGAGATCTTCTGAACACCGGGGAGCTGTTTTTT.

This sequence joins TRBV5-1 and TRBJ2-5, with D unclear. The CDR3 is made up of 12 amino acids. Looked up from germline, CDR1 is SGHRS and CDR2 is YFSETQ. Trimming shortened V by 5 bases and J by 0 bases, and 5 bases separated the two germline ends. Written as DNA, the CDR3 is TGCGCCAGCAGACACGACCAAGAGACCCAGTACTTC. It yields the protein CASRHDQETQYF.

This CDR3 is CASSGGTSGKDRYEQYF. CDR3 DNA: TGTGCCAGCAGCGGCGGGACTAGCGGGAAGGACCGCTACGAGCAGTACTTC. This chain links TRBV2 with TRBJ2-7; 13 positions agree with TRBD2. The V gene's germline CDR1 is SNHLY and CDR2 FYNNEI. The CDR3 totals 17 residues. The junction had 11 bases not matched to a gene; V was cut back by 6 bases and J by 3 bases. Full variable domain (missing parts from reference TRBV2 and TRBJ2-7): EPEVTQTPSHQVTQMGQEVILRCVPISNHLYFYWYRQILGQKVEFLVSFYNNEISEKSEIFDDQFSVERPDGSNFTLKIRSTKLEDSAMYFCASSGGTSGKDRYEQYFGPGTRLTVT.

The rearrangement uses TRBV29-1 and TRBJ1-2; 9 bases match TRBD1. The CDR3 spans 17 residues. V was clipped by 3 bases and J by 8 bases; unmatched bases: 19. Germline V gene data show CDR1 as SQVTM and CDR2 as ANQGSEA. The DNA for the CDR3 is TGCAGCGTTGACCCTATGGGGGACAGGGCCTTCCTAGGAGGCTACACCTTC. Translating gives CSVDPMGDRAFLGGYTF.

The gene calls are TRBV10-3 and TRBJ2-3; 7 bases fit TRBD1. The V and J ends lost 5 bases and 2 bases, in that order; junction bases with no gene match: 4. Germline lookup yields CDR1 ENHRY and CDR2 SYGVKD. This CDR3 has 14 residues. The CDR3 loop reads CAISPGQATDTQYF. The CDR3 nucleotides are TGTGCCATCAGTCCCGGACAGGCCACAGATACGCAGTATTTT.